This is a list of T cell receptor beta chains from one sample in a study of radiotherapy plus CTLA-4 blockade in lung cancer. Some clones are missing from TCRdb's copy, which holds only in-frame ones; the method was immunoSEQ multiplex PCR. Of approximately 47,000 clones in the sample, 82% were seen once. The source was peripheral blood, collected from a patient treated with radiotherapy plus ipilimumab. The receptors stem from a human donor with non-small cell lung cancer who had stable disease on radiotherapy plus ipilimumab. CDR3s include the opening cysteine and the closing phenylalanine or tryptophan. D genes are given only for firm matches. Clone size is stated in some rows and not others, as once, few, many or a class when expanded.

13 TRBJ2-7 - - TRBV15 CATSSSLVYEQYF TGTGCCACCAGCAGTTCACTCGTCTACGAGCAGTACTTC
12 TRBJ2-1 - - TRBV5-4 CASSPDRGEQFF TGTGCCAGCAGCCCTGACAGAGGCGAGCAGTTCTTC
13 TRBJ2-7 - TRBD2 TRBV30 CAWSVTSGSEQYF TGTGCCTGGAGTGTAACTAGCGGCTCCGAGCAGTACTTC
12 TRBJ1-4 - - TRBV5-4 CASSLDLGKLFF TGTGCCAGCAGCCTCGACTTGGGAAAACTGTTTTTT
14 TRBJ2-7 - - TRBV2 CASSPVSTSYEQYF TGTGCCAGCAGCCCCGTATCGACATCCTACGAGCAGTACTTC
15 TRBJ2-7 - - TRBV6-5 CASSYGGASFYEQYF TGTGCCAGCAGTTACGGGGGGGCTAGCTTCTACGAGCAGTACTTC
15 TRBJ2-1 few TRBD2 TRBV11-2 CASSLVAGGYNEQFF TGTGCCAGCAGCTTAGTAGCGGGAGGATACAATGAGCAGTTCTTC
15 TRBJ2-7 - TRBD2 TRBV28 CASSSLAGNPYEQYF TGTGCCAGCAGTTCTCTAGCGGGGAACCCCTACGAGCAGTACTTC
14 TRBJ2-2 once - TRBV15 CATSRGTDTGELFF TGTGCCACCAGCAGAGGGACAGACACCGGGGAGCTGTTTTTT
19 TRBJ2-4 - TRBD1 TRBV5-6 CASSFISGTGGKAKNIQYF TGTGCCAGCAGCTTCATTTCCGGGACAGGGGGTAAGGCCAAAAACATTCAGTACTTC
14 TRBJ1-2 few - TRBV2 CASSERGSNYGYTF TGTGCCAGCAGTGAACGCGGATCTAACTATGGCTACACCTTC
16 TRBJ2-5 - - TRBV10-3 CAISEFVGEGRETQYF TGTGCCATCAGTGAGTTCGTGGGAGAGGGTAGAGAGACCCAGTACTTC
18 TRBJ2-1 - TRBD2 TRBV7-9 CASSPDPLAGGPRNEQFF TGTGCCAGCAGCCCAGACCCGCTAGCGGGAGGGCCTAGGAATGAGCAGTTCTTC
17 TRBJ1-4 - - TRBV10-3 CAISESGQIATNEKLFF TGTGCCATCAGTGAGTCGGGGCAGATTGCAACTAATGAAAAACTGTTTTTT
13 TRBJ1-1 few - TRBV30 CAWTISLNTEAFF TGTGCCTGGACAATCAGTCTGAACACTGAAGCTTTCTTT
17 TRBJ2-1 - - TRBV5-6 CASSLYGGAFSYNEQFF TGTGCCAGCAGCTTGTATGGCGGGGCCTTCTCCTACAATGAGCAGTTCTTC
15 TRBJ2-7 - - TRBV1 CTSSHEFREGDEQYF TGCACCAGCAGCCATGAATTTCGGGAGGGTGACGAGCAGTACTTC
13 TRBJ2-7 - - TRBV10-3 CAISTLEVNEQYF TGTGCCATCAGTACACTGGAGGTCAACGAGCAGTACTTC
15 TRBJ1-3 - - TRBV23-1 CASSQSEGTGNTIYF TGCGCCAGCAGTCAATCAGAGGGAACTGGAAACACCATATATTTT
20 TRBJ2-7 - TRBD2 TRBV28 CASSPGLAGPLPWASYEQYF TGTGCCAGCAGCCCCGGTCTAGCGGGACCACTTCCCTGGGCCTCCTACGAGCAGTACTTC
15 TRBJ1-1 once - TRBV15 CATSRGQLLNTEAFF TGTGCCACCAGCAGAGGACAGCTGCTGAACACTGAAGCTTTCTTT
15 TRBJ2-1 - TRBD1 TRBV6-6 CASSYGTGGRYEQFF TGTGCCAGCAGTTATGGGACAGGGGGCCGATATGAGCAGTTCTTC
16 TRBJ2-7 - - TRBV4-1 CASSQEPPGFNYEQYF TGCGCCAGCAGCCAAGAACCGCCAGGTTTTAACTACGAGCAGTACTTC
17 TRBJ2-1 - - TRBV4-1 CASSQAPIVTGYNEQFF TGCGCCAGCAGCCAAGCCCCAATTGTGACAGGCTACAATGAGCAGTTCTTC
16 TRBJ1-5 - - TRBV7-9 CASSGFDSYSNQPQHF TGTGCCAGCAGCGGCTTCGACAGCTATAGCAATCAGCCCCAGCATTTT
15 TRBJ1-3 - TRBD1 TRBV4-3 CASSQGDRGRNTIYF TGCGCCAGCAGCCAAGGGGACAGGGGAAGAAACACCATATATTTT
14 TRBJ1-5 - - TRBV5-6 CASSLAGAWQPQHF TGTGCCAGCAGCTTGGCTGGGGCCTGGCAGCCCCAGCATTTT
16 TRBJ1-4 - - TRBV14 CASSQDGEGSNEKLFF TGTGCCAGCAGCCAAGACGGGGAGGGCTCTAATGAAAAACTGTTTTTT
13 TRBJ2-1 - - TRBV6-5 CASSSPRRNEQFF TGTGCCAGCAGTTCCCCGCGGCGCAATGAGCAGTTCTTC
14 TRBJ2-1 - TRBD2 TRBV2 CASSEAGVWNEQFF TGTGCCAGCAGTGAGGCGGGAGTATGGAATGAGCAGTTCTTC
16 TRBJ2-1 - TRBD2 TRBV30 CAWSGLSGRAYNEQFF TGTGCCTGGAGTGGACTCAGCGGGAGGGCCTACAATGAGCAGTTCTTC